This T cell receptor beta chain was recorded in a study of human T cells and chemical hapten exposure. Time point of the sample: pre-sensitization, week 0. Treatment defined: therapeutic diphenylcyclopropenone sensitization with weekly scalp DPC. In its sample, this clonotype was seen many times. What it binds is not known. Unique molecular identifiers were linked by the library to individual cDNA molecules. TCRdb processed the RACE reads anew with MiXCR; each CDR3 protein has one entry. The table has about 120,000 distinct CDR3 sequences, approximately 13% seen once; the top ten hold 2.8%. Study-wide findings and caveats: DPC sensitization left the count of TCRs above 1 in 1000 unchanged.

Germline values: CDR1 DFQATT, CDR2 SNEGSKA (reference sequence). The junction had 11 bases not matched to a gene; V was cut back by 5 bases and J by 4 bases. CDR3 length: 15 amino acids. The sample consisted of whole blood, taken in connection with sensitization to the hapten diphenylcyclopropenone (DPC). This rearrangement joins TRBV20-1 to TRBJ1-5; 7 bases map to TRBD1. The receptor's source is a woman aged 18-35 years with alopecia areata. Some clones in this sample may be carry-over from other donors' samples. The CDR3 nucleotides read TGCAGTGCTCAAAGCCGGGACAGCCCAAATCAGCCCCAGCATTTT. Its protein is CSAQSRDSPNQPQHF.